Each of the 23 T cell receptor beta chains below was sequenced from the same sample in a study of cytomegalovirus exposure and HLA in healthy donors. The PCR was carried out with 60 Vbeta primers and 13 Jbeta primers. Generated by immunoSEQ multiplex PCR, the TCRdb table keeps only in-frame clones and is missing some. Here the sample spans some 150,000 clones, about 80% being singletons. Input material: PBMCs. The receptors derive from a man aged 25-45 years in good health and CMV-seropositive.

In the case of this clone: Other DNA sequences from this sample encode an identical CDR3 as well. This sequence joins TRBV5-1 and TRBJ2-3; 12 nucleotides match TRBD1. This CDR3 has 15 residues. V shed 3 bases and J 3 bases; nucleotides not matched to a gene: 2. The V gene's germline CDR1 is SGHRS and CDR2 YFSETQ. The CDR3 reads CASSSGQGATDTQYF. The CDR3 DNA sequence: TGCGCCAGCAGCTCGGGACAGGGGGCAACAGATACGCAGTATTTT.

The chain employs TRBV11-3 and TRBJ2-2; 10 bases fit TRBD1. The germline CDR1 and CDR2 sequences are SGHNT and YENEEA. Trimming cost V 5 bases and J 6 bases; bases outside gene matches: 6. The CDR3 has 15 residues. CDR3 protein: CASSPRTGGAGELFF. The CDR3 nucleotides are TGTGCCAGCAGCCCCCGGACAGGGGGTGCCGGGGAGCTGTTTTTT.

This clone was seen once. The rearrangement uses TRBV7-3 and TRBJ1-1; possibly TRBD1 for D (5 bases). Trimming took off 0 bases at V and 1 base at J, with 6 bases between the two ends. Looked up from germline, CDR1 is SGHTA and CDR2 is FQGTGA. CDR3 length equals 14 residues. In nucleotides, the CDR3 is TGTGCCAGCAGCTTAACGGGGGGGAACACTGAAGCTTTCTTT. Translated: CASSLTGGNTEAFF.

The genes are TRBV10-3 and TRBJ2-1, with D perhaps TRBD2 (6 bases). Germline CDR1 ENHRY, CDR2 SYGVKD. This CDR3 comprises 17 residues. V dropped 4 bases and J dropped 0 bases, with 16 bases sitting between them. CDR3 nucleotide sequence: TGTGCCATCAGTGGAACTGTGGGGGGTGGCTCCTACAATGAGCAGTTCTTC. This encodes CAISGTVGGGSYNEQFF.

The CDR3 DNA reads as TGTGCCAGCAGCCTACACGGGACTCACAATGAGCAGTTCTTC. This codes for CASSLHGTHNEQFF. The chain carries TRBV7-9 and TRBJ2-1; TRBD2 is a possible D gene (6 bases). The V gene's germline CDR1 is SEHNR and CDR2 FQNEAQ (reference sequence). V lost 5 bases to trimming and J lost 5 bases, with 13 bases between them. This CDR3 spans 14 amino acids.

This clone occurred once. The chain links TRBV19 to TRBJ2-1; TRBD2 aligns across 7 bases. Germline CDR1 and CDR2: LNHDA and SQIVND (reference sequence). The CDR3 has 17 amino acids. The V gene end was trimmed by 6 bases and the J gene end by 1 base; junction bases not matched to a gene: 12. CDR3 in DNA: TGTGCCAGTAGGCGGGACTACTCAACGTTTTCCTACAATGAGCAGTTCTTC. Amino acids: CASRRDYSTFSYNEQFF.

V usage is TRBV7-2 and J usage is TRBJ2-5; a possible D gene is TRBD1 (6 bases). The V and J ends lost 5 bases and 1 base respectively, with 11 bases between them. Germline CDR1 and CDR2: SGHTA and FQGNSA. The CDR3 runs to 14 residues. CDR3 protein: CASSTPDSQETQYF. Here the CDR3 DNA reads TGTGCCAGCAGCACTCCGGACAGCCAAGAGACCCAGTACTTC.

V gene TRBV27 combines with J gene TRBJ2-3; 7 nucleotides match TRBD1. Germline CDR1 is MNHEY and CDR2 is SMNVEV (reference sequence). The trim removed 6 bases at V and 0 bases at J, leaving 24 bases unmatched. The CDR3 contains 21 residues. The CDR3 DNA reads TGTGCCAGCAGGAGGCGACGACAGGGACCTACCCAACCTAATAGCACAGATACGCAGTATTTT. It is translated as CASRRRRQGPTQPNSTDTQYF.

V is TRBV10-3 and J is TRBJ2-2; 8 nucleotides agree with TRBD1. Germline loops: CDR1 ENHRY, CDR2 SYGVKD. Losses at the gene ends were 6 bases for V and 2 bases for J; bases not matched to a gene: 2. The CDR3 loop spans 14 amino acids. The CDR3 DNA reads TGTGCCATCAGGGGACAGGACAACACCGGGGAGCTGTTTTTT. It translates to CAIRGQDNTGELFF.

This clone was observed a single time. This chain links TRBV13 with TRBJ1-2, with D perhaps TRBD1 (6 bases). The CDR3 consists of 13 residues. CDR1 PRHDT and CDR2 FYEKMQ come from the germline V gene (reference sequence). V lost 10 bases, J lost 5 bases, and 17 bases lay in between. Here the CDR3 reads CATARAGAYGYTF. The CDR3 DNA follows: TGTGCCACCGCCAGGGCAGGGGCATATGGCTACACCTTC.

The chain carries TRBV6-5 and TRBJ1-2, with TRBD1 as a possible D gene (5 bases). The CDR3 contains 11 residues. V was trimmed by 4 bases and J by 7 bases, leaving 7 bases between them. The germline gives CDR1 MNHEY, CDR2 SVGAGI. The CDR3 reads CASSSGLGYTF. The CDR3 nucleotides read TGTGCCAGCAGTTCGGGACTTGGCTACACCTTC.

This chain uses TRBV5-1 with TRBJ2-2, with a tentative D call TRBD2 (5 bases). CDR3 length: 15 amino acids. The germline CDR1 and CDR2 sequences are SGHRS and YFSETQ. V lost 6 bases to trimming and J lost 6 bases, with 18 bases between them. CDR3 sequence: CASTPDGETAGELFF. The DNA of the CDR3 is TGCGCCAGCACTCCGGACGGGGAGACGGCCGGGGAGCTGTTTTTT.

The chain uses TRBV27 and TRBJ2-7; TRBD2 matches 13 bases. From germline, CDR1 is MNHEY and CDR2 SMNVEV (reference sequence). V shed 5 bases, J shed 2 bases, and the junction held 9 bases outside the gene matches. The CDR3 totals 17 residues. CDR3 protein: CASSQGLAGSKTYEQYF. In DNA form, the CDR3 reads TGTGCCAGCAGTCAGGGACTAGCGGGATCAAAGACCTACGAGCAGTACTTC.

The chain recombines TRBV6-5 with TRBJ2-7, with 11 bases fitting TRBD2. The CDR3 is made up of 13 amino acids. V trimming: 6 bases; J trimming: 5 bases; junction bases outside the gene matches: 3. Germline V gene data show CDR1 as MNHEY and CDR2 as SVGAGI. The CDR3 DNA reads as TGTGCCAGCAGACGACTAGCGGGGCACGAGCAGTACTTC. This gives the protein CASRRLAGHEQYF.

The V and J genes are TRBV23-1 and TRBJ2-7; D is possibly TRBD1 (6 bases). Being an ORF, TRBV23-1 has a function that is uncertain. The CDR3 sequence is 15 residues long. V was trimmed by 1 base and J by 6 bases, leaving 16 bases between them. This CDR3 is CASSQYAGEKGEQYF. As DNA, the CDR3 is TGCGCCAGCAGTCAATATGCAGGGGAGAAGGGCGAGCAGTACTTC.

The chain links TRBV4-2 to TRBJ1-4, with TRBD1 as a possible D gene (5 bases). V was pared by 0 bases and J by 8 bases, with 13 bases between. The CDR3 totals 15 residues. Looked up from germline, CDR1 is LGHNA and CDR2 is YNFKEQ. Here the CDR3 DNA reads TGTGCCAGCAGCCAAGATAGCGGGGGGAACGAAAAACTGTTTTTT. Its translation: CASSQDSGGNEKLFF.

J is TRBJ2-7 and V is TRBV4-2; 7 bases are shared with TRBD1. Germline trimming cut 2 bases from V and 5 bases from J; bases unmatched to any gene: 12. The V gene's germline CDR1 is LGHNA and CDR2 YNFKEQ. This CDR3 has 16 amino acids. CDR3 residues: CASSQLGAGGNDEQYF. In DNA form, the CDR3 reads TGTGCCAGCAGCCAACTAGGGGCAGGGGGTAACGACGAGCAGTACTTC.

CDR3 nucleotides: TGTGCCATCAGTGATCCTAGCGGGGGCACAGATACGCAGTATTTT. Translating it yields CAISDPSGGTDTQYF. This chain joins TRBV10-3 and TRBJ2-3; 9 bases are a match to TRBD2. V dropped 3 bases and J dropped 1; count of bases not matched to a gene: 2. Per germline, CDR1 ENHRY and CDR2 SYGVKD. The CDR3 contains 15 residues.

This clone was found a few times. The chain carries TRBV6-4 and TRBJ2-1; 9 bases fit TRBD1. Germline CDR1 is MRHNA and CDR2 is SNTAGT. J gave up 4 bases and V 2 bases, and 0 bases lay outside the gene matches. The CDR3 consists of 14 residues. In DNA, the CDR3 is TGTGCCAGCAGTGACGGGACAGGGTACAATGAGCAGTTCTTC. It codes for CASSDGTGYNEQFF.

This clone was seen more than once but under ten times. The rearrangement links TRBV25-1 to TRBJ1-3; D is undetermined. This CDR3 has 12 amino acids. The V gene lost 7 bases and the J gene lost 1 base, with 5 bases spanning the gap. From germline, CDR1 is MGHDK and CDR2 SYGVNS. The CDR3 DNA sequence: TGTGCCAGCATGGAGTCTGGAAACACCATATATTTT. It codes for CASMESGNTIYF.

The genes are TRBV11-2 and TRBJ2-7; D is unresolved. Germline loops: CDR1 SGHAT, CDR2 FQNNGV. There are 15 residues in the CDR3. V shed 2 bases and J shed 4 bases, with 15 bases lying between them. This CDR3 reads CASSLYSPSSYEQYF. The CDR3 DNA reads TGTGCCAGCAGCTTATACTCCCCGTCAAGTTACGAGCAGTACTTC.

There are a few counts of this clone. The V gene is TRBV4-2, the J gene TRBJ1-5, with D hard to call. V was shortened by 0 bases and J by 0 bases, with 6 bases between the two germline ends. The CDR3 loop spans 15 amino acids. CDR1 is LGHNA and CDR2 is YNFKEQ in the germline V gene. The CDR3 loop reads CASSQDGRSNQPQHF. The CDR3 DNA sequence: TGTGCCAGCAGCCAAGATGGCCGTAGCAATCAGCCCCAGCATTTT.

This clone has a single count. CDR3 sequence reads: CASSLYGEGYTF. The CDR3 DNA follows: TGTGCCAGCAGTTTATATGGGGAGGGCTACACCTTC. V is TRBV27 and J is TRBJ1-2; no clear D gene. V was clipped by 1 base and J by 8 bases, with 8 bases between them. Looked up from germline, CDR1 is MNHEY and CDR2 is SMNVEV (reference sequence). The CDR3 has 12 amino acids.